The 14 T cell receptor beta chains below were found in one sample sequenced in a study of T cell repertoires in cytomegalovirus infection. TCRdb reprocessed the reads via MiXCR and lists one record per CDR3 protein. This sample carries fewer than 250,000 distinct CDR3 sequences, 9% to 15% of them seen once, and the ten largest clones take 1.5% to 2%. Source material: PBMCs. The receptors here all came from a human donor in good health (CMV status not recorded). Some clones in this sample may be carry-over from other donors' samples.

In its sample, this clonotype was seen many times. This chain connects TRBV28 to TRBJ1-2; D ambiguous. The CDR3 sequence is 14 residues long. Germline loops: CDR1 MDHEN, CDR2 SYDVKM. V was clipped by 5 bases and J by 2 bases, with 12 bases between them. DNA for the CDR3: TGTGCCAGCAGTATAGGACCGACCAACTATGGCTACACCTTC. Its translation: CASSIGPTNYGYTF.

This clonotype was seen ten or more times. The chain uses TRBV12-3 or TRBV12-4 and TRBJ2-6, with D possibly being TRBD1 or TRBD2 (5 bases each). Trimming pared 4 bases from V and 0 bases from J, leaving 13 bases between. This CDR3 spans 17 amino acids. The CDR3 region is CASSSPGRNSGANVLTF. The CDR3 DNA reads TGTGCCAGCAGTTCCCCGGGACGGAACTCTGGGGCCAACGTCCTGACTTTC.

On this clonotype: Sequence at one end of the junction differs from germline and may be a read error. The chain recombines TRBV9 with TRBJ1-2; the D is unclear. Germline CDR1 SGDLS, CDR2 YYNGEE. This CDR3 has 14 amino acids. CDR3: CASSVEGGNYGYNF. DNA for the CDR3: TGTGCCAGCAGCGTAGAAGGAGGTAACTATGGCTACAACTTC.

There are many counts of this clonotype. The chain recombines TRBV7-2 with TRBJ1-3; D might be TRBD1 (6 bases). The CDR3 is 15 residues long. V was cut by 5 bases and J by 0 bases, with 11 bases left in between. Per germline, CDR1 SGHTA and CDR2 FQGNSA. The CDR3 here is CASSNRALSGNTIYF. Written as DNA, the CDR3 is TGTGCCAGCAGCAACAGGGCCCTCTCTGGAAACACCATATATTTT.

At least ten counts were recorded for this clonotype. The rearrangement joins TRBV7-9 to TRBJ1-5, with 9 nucleotides matching TRBD1. The CDR3 runs to 17 residues. V shed 4 bases and J 11 bases; nucleotides not matched to a gene: 18. Germline CDR1 and CDR2: SEHNR and FQNEAQ (reference sequence). The CDR3 is CASSSGSGTGTPRTQHF. The CDR3, as DNA: TGTGCCAGCAGCTCGGGCTCCGGGACAGGGACCCCCAGGACCCAGCATTTT.

This clonotype was picked up a small number of times. The chain is built from TRBV28 and TRBJ2-1; 8 bases fit TRBD2. The length of the CDR3 is 15 residues. The germline V gene has CDR1 MDHEN and CDR2 SYDVKM. V shed 6 bases, J shed 3 bases, and the junction held 7 bases outside the gene matches. The CDR3 region has the DNA TGTGCCAGCAGCCATAGCGGGACCTTCTACAATGAGCAGTTCTTC. Translated, it gives CASSHSGTFYNEQFF.

This clonotype has at least ten counts. The chain joins TRBV7-2 to TRBJ2-4, with a tentative D call TRBD2 (6 bases). This CDR3 is built from 16 residues. The V and J ends lost 0 bases and 0 bases respectively, with 9 bases between them. The germline gives CDR1 SGHTA, CDR2 FQGNSA. The DNA of the CDR3 is TGTGCCAGCAGCTTAGCAGGCGGGATAGCCAAAAACATTCAGTACTTC. Translated: CASSLAGGIAKNIQYF.

This clonotype was seen a handful of times. V gene TRBV6-6 combines with J gene TRBJ2-4; TRBD2 matches 12 bases. V was pared by 4 bases and J by 2 bases, with 3 bases of the junction left unmatched. The V gene's germline CDR1 is MNHNY and CDR2 SVGAGI (reference sequence). The CDR3 runs to 16 residues. The CDR3 loop is CASSSTSGSSKNIQYF. CDR3 bases: TGTGCCAGCAGTTCGACTAGCGGGAGTTCCAAAAACATTCAGTACTTC.

The sample holds a few counts of this clonotype. The V call is TRBV9, the J call TRBJ2-1; maybe TRBD2 (6 bases). The CDR3 runs 14 residues. Deletions cut 4 bases from V and 5 bases from J, with 13 bases between. Germline values: CDR1 SGDLS, CDR2 YYNGEE. CDR3 coding DNA: TGTGCCAGCAGCCCGGGACTGATAAACAATGAGCAGTTCTTC. This sequence encodes CASSPGLINNEQFF.

This clonotype came up many times. V usage is TRBV20-1 and J usage is TRBJ1-2; the D gene is possibly TRBD1 (5 bases). The CDR3 runs to 12 residues. Germline V gives CDR1 DFQATT, CDR2 SNEGSKA (reference sequence). This CDR3 reads CSLGTANYGYTF. The CDR3 nucleotides are TGCAGCCTGGGGACGGCTAACTATGGCTACACCTTC.

The rearrangement links TRBV27 to TRBJ2-7; possible D gene TRBD2, 5 bases. The CDR3 runs 16 residues. V shed 6 bases and J shed 0 bases, with 18 bases lying between them. Germline V gives CDR1 MNHEY, CDR2 SMNVEV (reference sequence). The CDR3 DNA is TGTGCCAGCAGAACTGACTGGCGGGCGAGCTCCTACGAGCAGTACTTC. Translation gives CASRTDWRASSYEQYF.

This clonotype was detected a few times. This sequence joins TRBV4-2 and TRBJ2-7; TRBD2 aligns across 10 bases. This CDR3 is 17 amino acids long. V gave up 0 bases and J gave up 4 bases; unmatched junction bases: 9. CDR1 is LGHNA, CDR2 YNFKEQ, per germline. The CDR3 loop reads CASSQDQLAGQSYEQYF. CDR3 coding DNA: TGTGCCAGCAGCCAAGATCAACTAGCGGGACAAAGTTACGAGCAGTACTTC.

This chain connects TRBV19 to TRBJ2-6; D gene unclear. Per the germline V gene, CDR1 is LNHDA and CDR2 is SQIVND (reference sequence). CDR3 length equals 15 residues. V lost 8 bases and J lost 0, with 11 bases in between. In DNA form, the CDR3 reads TGTGCCAGTGGCGAAGACAACTCTGGGGCCAACGTCCTGACTTTC. Amino acid sequence: CASGEDNSGANVLTF.

This clonotype was observed at least ten times. The chain recombines TRBV7-2 with TRBJ1-1; D possibly corresponds to TRBD1 (6 bases). Germline-derived CDR1 and CDR2 are SGHTA and FQGNSA. Trimming shortened V by 5 bases and J by 0 bases, and 7 bases separated the two germline ends. CDR3 length: 13 amino acids. CDR3 sequence: CASSRDMNTEAFF. CDR3 DNA sequence: TGTGCCAGCAGCCGGGACATGAACACTGAAGCTTTCTTT. Full variable domain (outside the CDR3, taken from reference TRBV7-2 and TRBJ1-1): GAGVSQSPSNKVTEKGKDVELRCDPISGHTALYWYRQSLGQGLEFLIYFQGNSAPDKSGLPSDRFSAERTGGSVSTLTIQRTQQEDSAVYLCASSRDMNTEAFFGQGTRLTVV.